This T cell receptor (beta chain) came from a study of post-analysis software for immune sequencing data. The CDR3 is 17 amino acids. The V end lost 3 bases, the J end lost 0 bases, and 14 bases lay between the germline ends. The germline V gene has CDR1 KGHDR and CDR2 SFDVKD. Included in the TCR beta cDNA libraries were unique molecular identifiers. Input amounts of roughly 0.85 to 11 million T cells were used. These gave 500,000 or so cDNA molecules, so each molecule approximated one T cell. A single record per CDR3 protein comes from TCRdb applying MiXCR to the PCR reads. The sample holds approximately 460,000 distinct CDR3 sequences, roughly 45% seen once. With respect to this clonotype: Its specificity is not known.

Study conclusions and caveats: TRBV segments more frequent in patients than in controls numbered about five and included TRBV5-6, TRBV5-1 and TRBV20-1.

Sequencing input: blood. This TCR was recovered from a girl between 5 and 17 years old with multiple sclerosis. V usage is TRBV24-1 and J usage is TRBJ2-1; D remains unclear. This chain's CDR3 is CATSDRMGLHSYNEQFF. In DNA, the CDR3 is TGTGCCACCAGTGATCGTATGGGCCTTCACTCCTACAATGAGCAGTTCTTC.